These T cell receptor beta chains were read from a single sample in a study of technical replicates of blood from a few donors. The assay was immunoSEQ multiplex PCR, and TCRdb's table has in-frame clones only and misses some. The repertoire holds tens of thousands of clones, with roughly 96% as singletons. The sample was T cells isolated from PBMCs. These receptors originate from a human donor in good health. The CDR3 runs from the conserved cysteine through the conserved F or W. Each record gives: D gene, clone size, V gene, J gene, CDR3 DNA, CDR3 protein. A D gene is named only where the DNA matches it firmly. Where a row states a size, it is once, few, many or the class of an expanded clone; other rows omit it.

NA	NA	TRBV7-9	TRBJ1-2	TGTGCCAGCAGCTTAGTGAGGTGGGATGATGGCCGTGCGGGCTATGGCTACACCTTC	CASSLVRWDDGRAGYGYTF
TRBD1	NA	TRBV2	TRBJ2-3	TGTGCCAGCGGACAGGGGGCAAGAGATACGCAGTATTTT	CASGQGARDTQYF
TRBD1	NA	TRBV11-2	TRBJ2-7	TGTGCCAGCAGCTCTACAGGGGGTTCCCCCTACGAGCAGTACTTC	CASSSTGGSPYEQYF
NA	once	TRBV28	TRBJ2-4	TGTGCCAGCAGGCAGGGAGCCAAAAACATTCAGTACTTC	CASRQGAKNIQYF
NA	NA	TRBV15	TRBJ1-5	TGTGCCACCAGCAGAGATCCCCTCGGGCAGCCCCAGCATTTT	CATSRDPLGQPQHF
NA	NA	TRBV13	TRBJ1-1	TGTGCCAGCAGCTTCATGGGGGGGGGACCTGAAGCTTTCTTT	CASSFMGGGPEAFF
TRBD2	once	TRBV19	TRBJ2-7	TGTGCCAGTAGTATGGCCTCCTTTAGCGGGAGGACCTACGAGCAGTACTTC	CASSMASFSGRTYEQYF
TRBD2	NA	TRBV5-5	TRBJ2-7	TGTGCCAGCAGCTTAAAGCGGGAGGTCCCGACCTCCTACGAGCAGTACTTC	CASSLKREVPTSYEQYF
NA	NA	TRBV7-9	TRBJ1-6	TGTGCCAGCAGCCGGCGGGGGGGGAATAATTCACCCCTCCACTTT	CASSRRGGNNSPLHF
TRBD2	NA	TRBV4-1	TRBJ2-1	TGCGCCAGCAGCCAAGACCCAGCGGGGGGGAGGAATGAGCAGTTCTTC	CASSQDPAGGRNEQFF
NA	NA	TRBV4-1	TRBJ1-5	TGCGCCAGCAGCGGAGGGGGCAATCAGCCCCAGCATTTT	CASSGGGNQPQHF
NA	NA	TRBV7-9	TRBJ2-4	TGTGCCAGCAGCTTAGATCTCGAGCTTCAACACTTC	CASSLDLELQHF
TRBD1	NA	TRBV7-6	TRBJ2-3	TGTGCCAGCAGCCAACCCGGGACAGGGGCCACAGATACGCAGTATTTT	CASSQPGTGATDTQYF
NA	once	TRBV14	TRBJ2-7	TGTGCCAGCAGTCCGCGGGTCACCTACGAGCAGTACTTC	CASSPRVTYEQYF
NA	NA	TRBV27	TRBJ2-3	TGTGCCAGCAGTTGGGGGCGCTCCACAGATACGCAGTATTTT	CASSWGRSTDTQYF
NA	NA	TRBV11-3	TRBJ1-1	TGTGCCAGCAGCTCACAGGGATGGACTGAAGCTTTCTTT	CASSSQGWTEAFF
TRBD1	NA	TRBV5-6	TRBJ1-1	TGTGCCAGCAGCTTGGGTGCAGGGGGAGCTTTCTTT	CASSLGAGGAFF
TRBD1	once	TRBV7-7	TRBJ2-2	TGTGCCAGCAGCCCCGGACAGGCCGGGGAGCTGTTTTTT	CASSPGQAGELFF
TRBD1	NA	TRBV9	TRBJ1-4	TGTGCCAGCAGCGTCCCTACAGGGGGGGATGAAAAACTGTTTTTT	CASSVPTGGDEKLFF
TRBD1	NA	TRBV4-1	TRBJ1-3	TGCGCCAGCAGCGGGACAGGGTTCACAGGAAACACCATATATTTT	CASSGTGFTGNTIYF
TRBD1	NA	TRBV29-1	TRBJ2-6	TGCAGCGTTGAAGAGCCACAGGGGGTCTCTGGGGCCAACGTCCTGACTTTC	CSVEEPQGVSGANVLTF
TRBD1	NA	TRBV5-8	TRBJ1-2	TGTGCCAGCACGTGGAGGGACAGGGGAGGCGGCTACACCTTC	CASTWRDRGGGYTF
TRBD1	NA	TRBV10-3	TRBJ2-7	TGTGCCATCAGTGGGACAAGGGGACAGACCTACGAGCAGTACTTC	CAISGTRGQTYEQYF
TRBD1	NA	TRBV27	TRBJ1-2	TGTGCCAGCAGTTTAGACCCTCAGGGGGTCTATGGCTACACCTTC	CASSLDPQGVYGYTF
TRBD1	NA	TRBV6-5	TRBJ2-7	TGTGCCAGCGGGGGACAGGGGAGCTCCTACGAGCAGTACTTC	CASGGQGSSYEQYF
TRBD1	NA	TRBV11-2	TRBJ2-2	TGTGCCAGCAGCTCCTGGACAGGGCCTAACACCGGGGAGCTGTTTTTT	CASSSWTGPNTGELFF
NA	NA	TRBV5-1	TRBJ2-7	TGCGCCAGCAGCCAGTCGGGGGGCCCCTACGAGCAGTACTTC	CASSQSGGPYEQYF
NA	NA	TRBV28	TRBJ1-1	TGTGCCAGCAGCCCCGGGGGTGGGAACACTGAAGCTTTCTTT	CASSPGGGNTEAFF
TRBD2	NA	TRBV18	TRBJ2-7	TGTGCCAGCTCACCACCGGTTGGCGGGGGGAGCTCCTACGAGCAGTACTTC	CASSPPVGGGSSYEQYF
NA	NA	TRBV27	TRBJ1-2	TGTGCCAGCAGTTTTTCCCCCAACAATGGCTACACCTTC	CASSFSPNNGYTF
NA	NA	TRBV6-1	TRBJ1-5	TGTGCCAGCAGTGACGGGCAGGAGGGTCAGCCCCAGCATTTT	CASSDGQEGQPQHF
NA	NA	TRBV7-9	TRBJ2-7	TGTGCCAGCAGCTTAGTTGGTCCAGGAACCTACGAGCAGTACTTC	CASSLVGPGTYEQYF
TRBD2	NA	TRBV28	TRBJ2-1	TGTGCCAGCAGTTCTCCCCCAAGCGGGATCTCCTACAATGAGCAGTTCTTC	CASSSPPSGISYNEQFF
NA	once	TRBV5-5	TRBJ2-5	TGTGCCAGCAGCCCTTCGAGGGGGTCAATCGAGACCCAGTACTTC	CASSPSRGSIETQYF
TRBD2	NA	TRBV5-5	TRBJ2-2	TGTGCCAGCAGCCGGGGGCCAGCGGGGGCTCGTAACGGGGAGCTGTTTTTT	CASSRGPAGARNGELFF
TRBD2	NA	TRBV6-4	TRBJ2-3	TGTGCCAGCAGTGACTCGAGCGGGGGGGCAGATACGCAGTATTTT	CASSDSSGGADTQYF
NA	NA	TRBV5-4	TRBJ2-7	TGTGCCAGCCAAAGAGGGCCCTCCTCCTACGAGCAGTACTTC	CASQRGPSSYEQYF
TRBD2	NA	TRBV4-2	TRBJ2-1	TGTGCCAGCAGCCAAGATGAGGTAACAGCGGGAGGTGACAATGAGCAGTTCTTC	CASSQDEVTAGGDNEQFF
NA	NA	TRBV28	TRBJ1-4	TGTGCCAGCAGTTTAAGAGGGACAAGTAATGAAAAACTGTTTTTT	CASSLRGTSNEKLFF
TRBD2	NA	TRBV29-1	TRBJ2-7	TGCAGCGTTGAACTCCCAGGGACTAACTACGAGCAGTACTTC	CSVELPGTNYEQYF